This is a list of T cell receptor beta chains from one sample in a study of T-cell reconstitution after alpha-beta-depleted transplantation in children. TCRdb recomputed calls from the PCR reads with MiXCR, one row per CDR3 protein. In the table there are a few hundred thousand distinct CDR3 sequences, over 25% of which are singletons. Sequencing was performed on PBMCs, taken before TCRalphabeta/CD19-depleted stem cell transplant. The receptors were gathered from a boy in the first two years of life with Wiskott-Aldrich syndrome, due to receive a stem cell transplant. The CDR3 runs from the conserved cysteine through the conserved F or W. Each record gives: J gene, D gene, V gene, clone size, CDR3 protein, CDR3 DNA. A D gene is named only where the DNA matches it firmly. Size is omitted from some rows. Given values are once, few, many or a class for expanded clones.

TRBJ2-3 | - | TRBV7-2 | - | CASSLGYATDTQYF | TGTGCCAGCAGCTTAGGGTATGCCACAGATACGCAGTATTTT
TRBJ2-1 | - | TRBV27 | few | CASSFSGTYNEQFF | TGTGCCAGCAGTTTTAGCGGAACCTACAATGAGCAGTTCTTC
TRBJ1-2 | - | TRBV6-1 | - | CASSRAVGGYGYTF | TGTGCCAGCAGTCGGGCCGTTGGTGGCTATGGCTACACCTTC
TRBJ1-1 | - | TRBV5-6 | few | CASSLTRVNTEAFF | TGTGCCAGCAGCTTGACCAGGGTGAACACTGAAGCTTTCTTT
TRBJ2-1 | - | TRBV5-1 | - | CASSRDFGHNNEQFF | TGCGCCAGCAGCCGGGACTTCGGTCACAACAATGAGCAGTTCTTC
TRBJ1-5 | - | TRBV10-3 | few | CAISELGGNQPQHF | TGTGCCATCAGTGAGTTGGGGGGCAATCAGCCCCAGCATTTT
TRBJ2-1 | TRBD2 | TRBV11-1 | - | CASSLRVLAGTVPYNEQFF | TGTGCCAGCAGCTTAAGGGTCTTAGCGGGAACGGTCCCTTACAATGAGCAGTTCTTC
TRBJ2-3 | TRBD2 | TRBV5-1 | few | CASSLYGLAGARPDTQYF | TGCGCCAGCAGCTTGTATGGACTAGCGGGAGCCAGACCAGATACGCAGTATTTT
TRBJ2-7 | TRBD1 | TRBV7-9 | - | CASSTTGTGRNEQYF | TGTGCCAGCAGCACAACCGGGACAGGGAGGAACGAGCAGTACTTC
TRBJ2-1 | - | TRBV10-3 | - | CAISDSGTPHNEQFF | TGTGCCATCAGTGATTCCGGGACCCCCCACAATGAGCAGTTCTTC